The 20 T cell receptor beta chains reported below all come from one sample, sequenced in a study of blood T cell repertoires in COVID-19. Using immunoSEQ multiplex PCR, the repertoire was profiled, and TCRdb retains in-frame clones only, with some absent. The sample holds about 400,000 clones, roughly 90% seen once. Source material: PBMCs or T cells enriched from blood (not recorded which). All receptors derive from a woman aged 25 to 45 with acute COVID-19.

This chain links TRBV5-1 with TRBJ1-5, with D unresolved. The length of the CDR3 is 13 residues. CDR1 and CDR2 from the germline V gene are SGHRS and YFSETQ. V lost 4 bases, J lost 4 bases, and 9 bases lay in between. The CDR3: CASSEAPNQPQHF. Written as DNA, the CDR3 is TGCGCCAGCAGCGAGGCGCCGAATCAGCCCCAGCATTTT. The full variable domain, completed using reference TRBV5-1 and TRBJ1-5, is KAGVTQTPRYLIKTRGQQVTLSCSPISGHRSVSWYQQTPGQGLQFLFEYFSETQRNKGNFPGRFSGRQFSNSRSEMNVSTLELGDSALYLCASSEAPNQPQHFGDGTRLSIL.

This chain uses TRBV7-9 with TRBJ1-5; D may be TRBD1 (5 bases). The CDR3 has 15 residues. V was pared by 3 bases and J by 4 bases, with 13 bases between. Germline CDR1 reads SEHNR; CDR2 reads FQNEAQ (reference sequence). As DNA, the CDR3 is TGTGCCAGCAGCTTTGAAGGGGATAGAAATCAGCCCCAGCATTTT. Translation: CASSFEGDRNQPQHF.

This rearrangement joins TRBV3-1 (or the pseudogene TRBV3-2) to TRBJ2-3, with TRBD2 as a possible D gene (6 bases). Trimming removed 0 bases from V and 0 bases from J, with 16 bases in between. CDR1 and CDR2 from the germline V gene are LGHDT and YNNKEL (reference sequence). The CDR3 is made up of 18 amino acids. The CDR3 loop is CASSQDIRRGTSTDTQYF. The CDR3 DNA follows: TGTGCCAGCAGCCAAGATATTCGGCGGGGCACTAGCACAGATACGCAGTATTTT.

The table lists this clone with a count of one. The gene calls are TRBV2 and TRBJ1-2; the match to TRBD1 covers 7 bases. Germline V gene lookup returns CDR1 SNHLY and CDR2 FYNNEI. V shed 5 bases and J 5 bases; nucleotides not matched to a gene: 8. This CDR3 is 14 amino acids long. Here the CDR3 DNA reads TGTGCCAGCAGTTTCCGGGACAGTGGGTATGGCTACACCTTC. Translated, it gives CASSFRDSGYGYTF. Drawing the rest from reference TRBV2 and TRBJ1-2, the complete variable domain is EPEVTQTPSHQVTQMGQEVILRCVPISNHLYFYWYRQILGQKVEFLVSFYNNEISEKSEIFDDQFSVERPDGSNFTLKIRSTKLEDSAMYFCASSFRDSGYGYTFGSGTRLTVV.

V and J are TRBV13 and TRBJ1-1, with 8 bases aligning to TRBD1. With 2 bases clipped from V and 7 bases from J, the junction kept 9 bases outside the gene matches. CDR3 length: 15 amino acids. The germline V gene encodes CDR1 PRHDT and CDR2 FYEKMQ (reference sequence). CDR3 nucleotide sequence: TGTGCCAGCAGCTTATTTTGGCAGGGGGCGGGTGAAGCTTTCTTT. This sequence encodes CASSLFWQGAGEAFF.

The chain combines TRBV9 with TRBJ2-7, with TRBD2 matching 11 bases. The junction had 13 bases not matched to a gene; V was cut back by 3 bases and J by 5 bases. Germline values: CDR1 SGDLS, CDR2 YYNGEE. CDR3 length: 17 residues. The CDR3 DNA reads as TGTGCCAGCAGCGCGTCTAGCGGGGGGCCTTTTCTAGACGAGCAGTACTTC. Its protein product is CASSASSGGPFLDEQYF.

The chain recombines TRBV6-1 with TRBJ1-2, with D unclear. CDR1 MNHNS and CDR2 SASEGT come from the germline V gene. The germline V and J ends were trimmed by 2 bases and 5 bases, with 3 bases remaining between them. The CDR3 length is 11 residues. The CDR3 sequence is CASSEYYGYTF. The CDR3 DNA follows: TGTGCCAGCAGTGAATATTATGGCTACACCTTC.

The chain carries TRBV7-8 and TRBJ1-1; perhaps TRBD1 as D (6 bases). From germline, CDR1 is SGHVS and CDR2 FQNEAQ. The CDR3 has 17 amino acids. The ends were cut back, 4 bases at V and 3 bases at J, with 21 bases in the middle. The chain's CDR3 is CASSSAPSMGADTEAFF. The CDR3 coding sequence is TGTGCCAGCAGCTCCGCGCCCTCCATGGGGGCAGACACTGAAGCTTTCTTT.

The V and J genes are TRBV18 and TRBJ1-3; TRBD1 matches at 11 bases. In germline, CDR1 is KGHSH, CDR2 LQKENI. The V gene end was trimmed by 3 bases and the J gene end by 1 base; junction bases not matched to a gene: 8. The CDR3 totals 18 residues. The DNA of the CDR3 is TGTGCCAGCTCACCCGGACAGGGGGCTGGGGATTCTGGAAACACCATATATTTT. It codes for CASSPGQGAGDSGNTIYF.

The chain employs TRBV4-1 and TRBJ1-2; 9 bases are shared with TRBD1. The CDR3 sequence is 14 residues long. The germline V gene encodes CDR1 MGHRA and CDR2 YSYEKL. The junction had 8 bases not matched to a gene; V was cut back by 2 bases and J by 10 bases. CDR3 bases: TGCGCCAGCAGCCAACTACCGGAACAGGGGGCCTACACCTTC. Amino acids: CASSQLPEQGAYTF.

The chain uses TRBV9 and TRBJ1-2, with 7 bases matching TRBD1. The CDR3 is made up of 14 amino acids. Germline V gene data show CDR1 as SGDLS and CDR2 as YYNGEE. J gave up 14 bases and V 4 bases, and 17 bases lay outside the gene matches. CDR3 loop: CASSTGQLTWWTTF. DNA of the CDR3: TGTGCCAGCAGCACGGGACAGCTGACTTGGTGGACAACCTTC.

For the CDR3, the DNA is TGTGCCAGCAGCATCGGGAGGGGGGATTCACCCCTCCACTTT. Translated, it gives CASSIGRGDSPLHF. The chain carries TRBV7-2 and TRBJ1-6, with D possibly TRBD1 on 6 matching bases. The CDR3 totals 14 residues. The V gene's germline CDR1 is SGHTA and CDR2 FQGNSA. V lost 5 bases and J lost 8, with 13 bases in between.

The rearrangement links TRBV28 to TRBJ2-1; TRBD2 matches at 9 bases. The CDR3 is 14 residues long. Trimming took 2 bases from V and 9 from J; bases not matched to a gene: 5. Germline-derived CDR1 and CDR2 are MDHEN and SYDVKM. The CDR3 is CASSLSSGGTEQFF. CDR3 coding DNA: TGTGCCAGCAGTTTAAGTAGCGGGGGTACTGAGCAGTTCTTC.

DNA of the CDR3: TGCGCCAGCAGCGCCCCACCGTCGGTTGGCTACACCTTC. Its translation: CASSAPPSVGYTF. This chain uses TRBV5-1 with TRBJ1-2, with D uncertain. Between the trimmed V and J ends, which lost 4 bases and 7 bases, there was a span of 14 bases. The CDR3 spans 13 residues. Germline V lookup: CDR1 SGHRS, CDR2 YFSETQ.

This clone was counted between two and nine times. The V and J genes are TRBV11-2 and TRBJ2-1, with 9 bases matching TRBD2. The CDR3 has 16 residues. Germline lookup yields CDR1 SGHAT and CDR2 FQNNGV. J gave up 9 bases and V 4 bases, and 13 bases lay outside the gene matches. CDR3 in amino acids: CASSSRTSAERGEQFF. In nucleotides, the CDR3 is TGTGCCAGCAGCTCCAGGACTAGCGCCGAAAGGGGTGAGCAGTTCTTC.

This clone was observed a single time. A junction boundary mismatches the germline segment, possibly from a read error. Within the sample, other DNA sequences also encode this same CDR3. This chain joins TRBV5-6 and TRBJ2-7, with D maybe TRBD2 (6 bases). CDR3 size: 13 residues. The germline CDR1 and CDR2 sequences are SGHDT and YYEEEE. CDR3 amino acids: CASSPGLIYEQYF. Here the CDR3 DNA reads TGTGCCAGCAGCCCGGGACTTATCTACGAGCAGTACTTT.

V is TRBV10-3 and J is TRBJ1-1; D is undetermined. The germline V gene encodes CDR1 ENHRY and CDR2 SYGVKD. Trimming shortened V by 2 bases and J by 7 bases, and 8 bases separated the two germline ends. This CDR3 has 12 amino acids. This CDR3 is CAISEEPLEAFF. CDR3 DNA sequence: TGTGCCATCAGTGAGGAGCCCCTTGAAGCTTTCTTT.

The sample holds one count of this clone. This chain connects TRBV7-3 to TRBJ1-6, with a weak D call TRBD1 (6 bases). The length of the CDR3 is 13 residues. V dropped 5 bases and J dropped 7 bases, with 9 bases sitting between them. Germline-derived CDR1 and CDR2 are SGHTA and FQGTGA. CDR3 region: CASSTGQNSPLHF. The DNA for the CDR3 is TGTGCCAGCAGCACCGGACAGAATTCACCCCTCCACTTT.

The CDR3, as DNA: TGTGCCAGCCTTGCCGACTATAGCAATCAGCCCCAGCATTTT. It translates to CASLADYSNQPQHF. The chain uses TRBV6-5 and TRBJ1-5, with D unclear. V gave up 8 bases and J gave up 0 bases, with 11 bases separating them. The CDR3 contains 14 residues. The germline V gene has CDR1 MNHEY and CDR2 SVGAGI.

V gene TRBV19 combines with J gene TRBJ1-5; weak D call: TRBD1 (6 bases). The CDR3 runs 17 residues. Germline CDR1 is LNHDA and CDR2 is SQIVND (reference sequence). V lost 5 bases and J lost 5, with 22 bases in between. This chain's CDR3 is CASSLRRVDRPDQPQHF. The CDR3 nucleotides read TGTGCCAGTAGTTTACGTAGGGTGGACAGACCCGATCAGCCCCAGCATTTT.